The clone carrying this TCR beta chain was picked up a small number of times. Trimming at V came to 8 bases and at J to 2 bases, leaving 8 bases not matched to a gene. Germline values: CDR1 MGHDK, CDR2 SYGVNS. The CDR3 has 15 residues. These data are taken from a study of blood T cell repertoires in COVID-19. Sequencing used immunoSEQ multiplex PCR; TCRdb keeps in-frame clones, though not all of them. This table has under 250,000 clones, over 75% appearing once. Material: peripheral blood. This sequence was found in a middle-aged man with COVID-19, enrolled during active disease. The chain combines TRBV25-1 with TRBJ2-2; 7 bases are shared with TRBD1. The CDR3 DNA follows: TGTGCCAGCGAGGACAGGTCGAGTAACACCGGGGAGCTGTTTTTT. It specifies CASEDRSSNTGELFF. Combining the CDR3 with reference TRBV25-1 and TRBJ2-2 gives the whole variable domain EADIYQTPRYLVIGTGKKITLECSQTMGHDKMYWYQQDPGMELHLIHYSYGVNSTEKGDLSSESTVSRIRTEHFPLTLESARPSHTSQYLCASEDRSSNTGELFFGEGSRLTVL.